This T cell receptor beta chain comes out of a study of cytomegalovirus exposure and HLA in healthy donors. This clone has a handful of counts. This CDR3 has 13 residues. V lost 5 bases, J lost 7 bases, and 12 bases lay in between. Germline values: CDR1 GTSNPN, CDR2 SVGIG (reference sequence). Researchers ran the PCR with 60 Vbeta and 13 Jbeta primers. Sequencing used immunoSEQ multiplex PCR; TCRdb keeps in-frame clones, though not all of them. The sample lists tens of thousands of clones; roughly 80% were seen once. This receptor was obtained from a man younger than 40 in good health and CMV-seronegative. The specimen sequenced was PBMCs. The chain carries TRBV30 and TRBJ1-6; D perhaps matches TRBD1 (6 bases). Here the CDR3 reads CAWRTGLNSPLHF. The CDR3 DNA reads as TGTGCCTGGCGTACAGGGTTGAATTCACCCCTCCACTTT.